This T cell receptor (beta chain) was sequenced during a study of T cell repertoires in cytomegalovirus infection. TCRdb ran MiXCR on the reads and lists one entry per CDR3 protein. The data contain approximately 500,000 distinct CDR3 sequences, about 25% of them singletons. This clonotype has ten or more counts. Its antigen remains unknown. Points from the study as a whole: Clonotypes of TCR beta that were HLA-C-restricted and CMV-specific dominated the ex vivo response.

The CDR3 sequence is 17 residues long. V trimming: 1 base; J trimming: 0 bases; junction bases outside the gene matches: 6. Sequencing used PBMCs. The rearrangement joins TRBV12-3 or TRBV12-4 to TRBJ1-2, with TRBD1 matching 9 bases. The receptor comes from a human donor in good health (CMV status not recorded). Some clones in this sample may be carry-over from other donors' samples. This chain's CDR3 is CASSLGGQGLANYGYTF. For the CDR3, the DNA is TGTGCCAGCAGTTTAGGGGGACAGGGCCTAGCTAACTATGGCTACACCTTC.